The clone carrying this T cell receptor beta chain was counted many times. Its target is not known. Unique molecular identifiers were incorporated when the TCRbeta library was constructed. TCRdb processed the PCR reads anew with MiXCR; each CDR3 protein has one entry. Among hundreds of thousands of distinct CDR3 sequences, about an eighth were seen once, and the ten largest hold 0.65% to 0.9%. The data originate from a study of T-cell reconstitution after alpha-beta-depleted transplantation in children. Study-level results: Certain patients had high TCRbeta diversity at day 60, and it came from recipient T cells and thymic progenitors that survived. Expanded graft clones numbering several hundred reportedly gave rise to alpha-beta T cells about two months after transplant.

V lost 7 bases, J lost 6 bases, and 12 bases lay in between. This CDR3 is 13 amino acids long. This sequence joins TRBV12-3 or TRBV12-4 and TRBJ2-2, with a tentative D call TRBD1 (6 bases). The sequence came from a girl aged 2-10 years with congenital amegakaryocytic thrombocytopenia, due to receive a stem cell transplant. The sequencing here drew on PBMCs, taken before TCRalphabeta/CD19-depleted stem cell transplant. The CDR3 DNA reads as TGTGCCAGCAACCTATACAGGGCCGGGGAGCTGTTTTTT. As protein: CASNLYRAGELFF.